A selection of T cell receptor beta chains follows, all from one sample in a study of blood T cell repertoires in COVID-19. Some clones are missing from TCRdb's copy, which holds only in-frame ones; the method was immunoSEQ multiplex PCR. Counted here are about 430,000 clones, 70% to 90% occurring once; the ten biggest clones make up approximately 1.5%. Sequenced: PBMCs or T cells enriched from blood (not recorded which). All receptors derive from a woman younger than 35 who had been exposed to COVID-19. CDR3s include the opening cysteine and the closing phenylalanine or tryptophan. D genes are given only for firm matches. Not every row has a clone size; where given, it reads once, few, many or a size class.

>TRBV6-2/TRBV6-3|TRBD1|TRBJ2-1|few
TGTGCCAGCAGTTACGAGGGACAGGGGAGGATTGAGCAGTTCTTC
CASSYEGQGRIEQFF
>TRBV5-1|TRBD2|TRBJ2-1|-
TGCGCCACCAAGATAGGAGACCGGGACAGGGGACTAGCGGGAGGTAGTGAGCAGTTCTTC
CATKIGDRDRGLAGGSEQFF
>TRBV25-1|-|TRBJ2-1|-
TGTGCCAGCAGGGAAGACTACTCCTCCTACAATGAGCAGTTCTTC
CASREDYSSYNEQFF
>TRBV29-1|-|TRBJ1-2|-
TGCAGCGTCGGACATTCCTATGGCTACACCTTC
CSVGHSYGYTF
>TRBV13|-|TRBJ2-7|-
TGTGCCAGCAGCTTAATCGGCTCCTACGAGCAGTACTTC
CASSLIGSYEQYF
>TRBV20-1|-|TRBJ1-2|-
TGCAGTGCTAGAGTAGGCTACACCTTC
CSARVGYTF
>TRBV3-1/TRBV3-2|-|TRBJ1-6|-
TGTGCCAGCAGCCAATTACAGGGTAATTCACCCCTCCACTTT
CASSQLQGNSPLHF
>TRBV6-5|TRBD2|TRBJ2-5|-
TGTGCCAGCAGTTACTCGAAAGCGGGGGGCATGGAGACCCAGTACTTC
CASSYSKAGGMETQYF
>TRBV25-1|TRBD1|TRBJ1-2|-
TGTGCCAGCAGTGGACAGGGGGCTGTTGGCTACACCTTC
CASSGQGAVGYTF
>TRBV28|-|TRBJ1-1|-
TGTGCCAGCAGCCTCCTCTACAGTGAAGCTTTCTTT
CASSLLYSEAFF
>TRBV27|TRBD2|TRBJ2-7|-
TGTGCCAGCAGTCTCGAGCGGGAACACTACGAGCAGTACTTC
CASSLEREHYEQYF
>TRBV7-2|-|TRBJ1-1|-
TGTGCCAGCAGCTTAGTGTCTTACTTGGACACTGAAGCTTTCTTT
CASSLVSYLDTEAFF
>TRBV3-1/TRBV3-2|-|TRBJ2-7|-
TGTGCCAGCAGCCGACAAGGGGCCCTCGAGCAGTACTTC
CASSRQGALEQYF
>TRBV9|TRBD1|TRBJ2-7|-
TGTGCCAGCAGCGTGGGCGGGACAGGATCCTACGAGCAGTACTTC
CASSVGGTGSYEQYF
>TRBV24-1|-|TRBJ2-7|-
TGTGCCACCGCTGCGCGGGGATTCCCCTACGAGCAGTACTTC
CATAARGFPYEQYF
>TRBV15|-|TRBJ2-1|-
TGTGCCACCCGCAGGGGTAGCAGCTCCTACAATGAGCAGTTCTTC
CATRRGSSSYNEQFF
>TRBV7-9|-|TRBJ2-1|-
TGTGCCAGCAAGGAGAACAGGAACTCCTACAATGAGCAGTTCTTC
CASKENRNSYNEQFF
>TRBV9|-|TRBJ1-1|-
TGTGCCAGCAGCGTAGGACCGGGTCGCGGGAGGGACACTGAAGCTTTCTTT
CASSVGPGRGRDTEAFF
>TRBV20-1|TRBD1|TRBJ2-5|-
TGCAGTGCTACCTCCGGACAGGGGGGGAACTTC
CSATSGQGGNF
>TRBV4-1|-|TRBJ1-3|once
TGCGCCAGCAGCCAAGAGGGCGGACAGATCTCTGGAAACACCATATATTTT
CASSQEGGQISGNTIYF
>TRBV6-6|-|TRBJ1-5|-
TGTGCCAGCAGTTACGGGGGGTGGCTGGAGCCCCAGCATTTT
CASSYGGWLEPQHF
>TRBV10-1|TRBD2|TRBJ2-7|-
TGCGCCAGCAGCGAACTTACTAGCGGGAGCTCCTACGAGCAGTACTTC
CASSELTSGSSYEQYF
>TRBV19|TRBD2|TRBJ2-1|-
TGTGCCAGTAGTATTTTTATCGCGGGAGGTGTGGATGAGCAGTTCTTC
CASSIFIAGGVDEQFF
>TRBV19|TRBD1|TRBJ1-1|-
TGTGCCAGTAGTACGACAGGGCCCCTGCCTCTGAACACTGAAGCTTTCTTT
CASSTTGPLPLNTEAFF
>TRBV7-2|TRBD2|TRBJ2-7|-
TGTGCCAGCAGCCGTACTAGCGGCTCCTACGAGCAGTACTTC
CASSRTSGSYEQYF
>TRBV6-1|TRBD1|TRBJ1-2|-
TGTGCCAGCAGTGAAGATTGGACAGGGGCCTCCCTCTATGGCTACACCTTC
CASSEDWTGASLYGYTF
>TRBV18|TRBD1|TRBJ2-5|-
TGTGCCAGCTCACCAGACAGGGACCAAGAGACCCAGTACTTC
CASSPDRDQETQYF
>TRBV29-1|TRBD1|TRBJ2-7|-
TGCAGCGTGAGGGCCCGACAGGGGTCCCCCGAGCAGTACTTC
CSVRARQGSPEQYF
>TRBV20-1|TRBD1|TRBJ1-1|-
TGCAGTGCTAGTCTTGGACAGGGGATCACTGAAGCTTTCTTT
CSASLGQGITEAFF
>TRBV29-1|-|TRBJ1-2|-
TGCAGCGTTGAAGATCGGCAGGGCCGGTATGGCTACACCTTC
CSVEDRQGRYGYTF
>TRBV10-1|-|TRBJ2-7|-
TGCGCCAGCAGTGAGAGACAGGAAGGCTACGAGCAGTACTTC
CASSERQEGYEQYF
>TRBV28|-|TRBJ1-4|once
TGTGCCAGCAAGGGGCGGGGTTCAAATGAAAAACTGTTTTTT
CASKGRGSNEKLFF
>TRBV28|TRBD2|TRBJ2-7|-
TGTGCCAGCAGTTTACCCAGCGGGGGGTACGAGCAGTACTTC
CASSLPSGGYEQYF
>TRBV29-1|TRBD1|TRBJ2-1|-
TGCAGCTCCTTAGGGGACAGGGCCGATGAGCAGTTCTTC
CSSLGDRADEQFF
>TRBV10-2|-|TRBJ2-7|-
TGCGCCAGCAGTGAGCCTAGGGGCAGGGACTTACCCTACGAGCAGTACTTC
CASSEPRGRDLPYEQYF
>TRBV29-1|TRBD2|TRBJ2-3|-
TGCAGCGTTGAGGGGAGCGGGGGTACAGATACGCAGTATTTT
CSVEGSGGTDTQYF
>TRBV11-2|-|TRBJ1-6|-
TGTGCCAGCAGCTCCATGTCAGGGATTGGCTCACCCCTCCACTTT
CASSSMSGIGSPLHF
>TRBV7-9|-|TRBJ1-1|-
TGTGCCAGCAGCTCCAACCTAGGGGGGGGTCTCATGAACACTGAAGCTTTCTTT
CASSSNLGGGLMNTEAFF
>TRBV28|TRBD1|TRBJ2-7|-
TGTGCCAGCAGCCACAGGGGCAGCTCCTACGAGCAGTACTTC
CASSHRGSSYEQYF
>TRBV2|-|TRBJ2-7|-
TGTGCCAGCAAGGGCGAGCGGTCTAGCTACGAGCAGTACTTC
CASKGERSSYEQYF
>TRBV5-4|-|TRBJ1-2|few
TGTGCCAGCAGCTTAGCACTTCAGGGAAAGGAATATGGCTACACCTTC
CASSLALQGKEYGYTF
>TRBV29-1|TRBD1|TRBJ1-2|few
TGCAGCGGGCGACAGGGACCGAACTATGGCTACACCTTC
CSGRQGPNYGYTF
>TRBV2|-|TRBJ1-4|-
TGTGCCAGCAGTGAAAACCAGTTTAAACTGTTTTTT
CASSENQFKLFF
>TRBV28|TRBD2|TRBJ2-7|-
TGTGCCAGCAGTTTCGTGGGCGGGGGGCCCTACGAGCAGTACTTC
CASSFVGGGPYEQYF
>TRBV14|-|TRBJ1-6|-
TGTGCCAGCAGCCAGAGGACCGGGGGATCACCCCTCCACTTT
CASSQRTGGSPLHF
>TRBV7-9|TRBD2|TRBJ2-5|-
TGTGCCAGCAGCTTATTCGGGGGGAATGACTGGAAGACCCAGTACTTC
CASSLFGGNDWKTQYF
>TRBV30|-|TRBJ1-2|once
TGTGCCTGGAGTGTTTGGGCAAACACCTATGGCTACACCTTC
CAWSVWANTYGYTF
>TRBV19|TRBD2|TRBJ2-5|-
TGTGCCAGTAGCATCACCGCGGGGGGCGGAGAGACCCAGTACTTC
CASSITAGGGETQYF
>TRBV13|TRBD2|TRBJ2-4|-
TGTGCCAGCAGCTTGGCGGGGGAAGTAGCCAAAAACATTCAGTACTTC
CASSLAGEVAKNIQYF
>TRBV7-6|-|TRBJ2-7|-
TGTGCCAGCAGCGGTCGCAGGGGCCCCACCTACGAGCAGTACTTC
CASSGRRGPTYEQYF
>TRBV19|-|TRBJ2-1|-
TGTGCCAGTAGCAGCCAGGGAAATGAGCAGTTCTTC
CASSSQGNEQFF
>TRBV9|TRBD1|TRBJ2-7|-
TGTGCCAGCAGCGTAGCGGGACAGGGTACCGAGCAGTACTTC
CASSVAGQGTEQYF
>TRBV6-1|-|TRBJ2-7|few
TGTGCCAGCAGTGAACGGGGAGGAGGTGAGCAGTACTTC
CASSERGGGEQYF
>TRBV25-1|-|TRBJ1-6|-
TGTGCCAGCAGTGAATATACAGAAGATTCACCCCTCCACTTT
CASSEYTEDSPLHF